This TCR beta chain was sequenced during a study of T cells in Graves' hyperthyroidism and ophthalmopathy. Study overall: Before treatment of any kind, peripheral blood was taken at initial diagnosis.

TCR beta CDR3 sequences were amplified from RNA transcripts. First-round RT-PCR with HTBI primers amplified the TCR CDR3 region. MiXCR, applied by TCRdb to the multiplex PCR reads, yields one record per CDR3 protein. In the table there are roughly 350,000 distinct CDR3 sequences, more than 11% of which are singletons. This clonotype was observed many times. Stable disease denoted Graves' hyperthyroidism without ophthalmopathy progression within 18 months. Source material: blood. The source of this sequence is a young woman with Graves' hyperthyroidism.

CDR3 DNA: TGTGCCAGCAGTGATCTGCGGGAGACCGGGGAGCTGTTTTTT. Translating it yields CASSDLRETGELFF. The chain combines TRBV2 with TRBJ2-2; 7 bases map to TRBD2. The germline CDR1 and CDR2 sequences are SNHLY and FYNNEI. J gave up 5 bases and V 3 bases, and 3 bases lay outside the gene matches. This CDR3 is built from 14 residues.